This section outlines one TCR beta chain sequence together with its context. This specimen belongs to a study of blood T cell repertoires in COVID-19. Study-wide background: The United States, Italy and Spain were the sources of the acute and convalescent COVID-19 samples. T cells, B-cell-depleted T cells, or PBMCs provided the cDNA or gDNA that served as material.

Per the original data handling: For nucleated cells, counts were estimated from reference gene primer amplification. The repertoire was sequenced with immunoSEQ multiplex PCR; TCRdb's copy has only in-frame clones and lacks some. The V and J calls and clone size are taken from that table; D and trimming were inferred from the DNA. The sample holds about 98,000 clones, 65% to 90% seen once. This CDR3 contains 13 residues. Trimming stripped 4 bases from V and 5 bases from J, with 11 bases between. The sample comprised peripheral blood. The chain has TRBV12-3 or TRBV12-4 and TRBJ2-5; D is possibly TRBD1 (6 bases). The origin of this receptor is a man in his 70s with active or convalescent COVID-19. This CDR3 reads CASSSTGWETQYF. DNA for the CDR3: TGTGCCAGCAGTTCAACAGGGTGGGAGACCCAGTACTTC.